Each of the 3 T cell receptor beta chains below was sequenced from the same sample in a study of cytomegalovirus exposure and HLA in healthy donors. Method: immunoSEQ multiplex PCR; TCRdb's copy keeps in-frame clones and lacks some. The sample records 100,000 to 150,000 clones, around nine tenths being singletons. The sequencing sample was made of PBMCs. All receptors derive from a man aged 25-45 years in good health and CMV-seronegative.

J is TRBJ2-7 and V is TRBV14; 9 bases map to TRBD2. CDR1 SGHDN and CDR2 FVKESK come from the germline V gene. The junction had 6 bases not matched to a gene; V was cut back by 4 bases and J by 5 bases. The CDR3 totals 14 residues. As DNA, the CDR3 is TGTGCCAGCAGCCGACTAGCGGACGGGAACGAGCAGTACTTC. It codes for CASSRLADGNEQYF.

This clone was recorded once. The DNA of the CDR3 is TGTGCCAGCTCCTTGACCCCTAACGGGATCGCCGAGCAGTACTTC. The encoded protein is CASSLTPNGIAEQYF. The V call is TRBV14, the J call TRBJ2-7, with a tentative D call TRBD2 (5 bases). V was pared by 8 bases and J by 6 bases, with 23 bases between. Germline V gene lookup returns CDR1 SGHDN and CDR2 FVKESK. The CDR3 length is 15 residues.

V usage is TRBV25-1 and J usage is TRBJ1-6; TRBD1 matches 8 bases. The CDR3 runs to 16 residues. Germline CDR1 reads MGHDK; CDR2 reads SYGVNS. V was pared by 3 bases and J by 8 bases, with 9 bases of the junction left unmatched. CDR3 protein: CASSDPGQGLYSPLHF. The CDR3 nucleotides are TGTGCCAGCAGTGATCCCGGACAGGGTCTCTATTCACCCCTCCACTTT.